Below are 28 T cell receptor beta chains sequenced from a single sample in a study of human T cells and chemical hapten exposure. Time point of the sample: patch test 1, 2 weeks after DPC sensitization. This sample's treatment: therapeutic diphenylcyclopropenone sensitization with weekly scalp DPC. In TCRdb, the RACE reads were re-called with MiXCR into one record per CDR3 protein. The sample carries some 200,000 distinct CDR3 sequences, about a fifth recorded once. The sequences come from whole blood, collected in connection with sensitization to the hapten diphenylcyclopropenone (DPC). The receptors here all came from a woman between 50 and 59 years old with alopecia areata. Some clones in this sample may be carry-over from other donors' samples.

This clonotype turned up a few times. At one end, the junction sequence differs from germline, possibly due to a read error. The genes are TRBV4-3 and TRBJ2-1; D gene ambiguous. Germline-derived CDR1 and CDR2 are LGHNA and YSLEER. The CDR3 sequence is 17 residues long. In DNA, the CDR3 is TGTGCCAGCAGCCGAAGTGTGAGAGGCGCGGAGTACAATGAGCAGTTCTTC. Amino acids: CASSRSVRGAEYNEQFF.

This clonotype has a handful of counts. The chain is built from TRBV12-3 or TRBV12-4 and TRBJ1-1, with D possibly matching TRBD1 (5 bases). The CDR3 consists of 15 residues. V was clipped by 8 bases and J by 2 bases, with 18 bases between them. CDR3 loop: CASDGGPLFNTEAFF. CDR3 in DNA: TGTGCCAGCGATGGGGGTCCACTATTTAACACTGAAGCTTTCTTT.

V and J are TRBV20-1 and TRBJ2-3; 10 positions match TRBD2. The CDR3 loop spans 15 amino acids. V was clipped by 6 bases and J by 4 bases; unmatched bases: 10. CDR1 and CDR2 from the germline V gene are DFQATT and SNEGSKA (reference sequence). Here the CDR3 DNA reads TGCAGTGCCAAGAGCCTAGCGGGAGATCCAGATACGCAGTATTTT. Its protein is CSAKSLAGDPDTQYF.

The chain carries TRBV2 and TRBJ2-7; D is ambiguous. Between the trimmed V and J ends, which lost 7 bases and 0 bases, there was a span of 13 bases. CDR1 SNHLY and CDR2 FYNNEI come from the germline V gene. The CDR3 is 14 amino acids. CDR3 amino acids: CASTEDDPSYEQYF. CDR3 DNA: TGTGCCAGCACCGAGGACGACCCCTCCTACGAGCAGTACTTC.

The chain employs TRBV6-6 and TRBJ1-6; D might be TRBD1 (5 bases). The CDR3 runs to 16 residues. The V gene's germline CDR1 is MNHNY and CDR2 SVGAGI (reference sequence). The ends were cut back, 0 bases at V and 8 bases at J, with 14 bases in the middle. The CDR3 DNA follows: TGTGCCAGCAGTTACTCGGCCAGGGCCTCTTATTCACCCCTCCACTTT. Translating it yields CASSYSARASYSPLHF.

This clonotype was recorded a few times. The chain links TRBV2 to TRBJ2-3; 9 positions match TRBD2. This CDR3 has 15 amino acids. Per germline, CDR1 SNHLY and CDR2 FYNNEI. The junction had 2 bases not matched to a gene; V was cut back by 4 bases and J by 0 bases. Here the CDR3 reads CASSGLAESTDTQYF. CDR3 DNA: TGTGCCAGCAGTGGACTAGCGGAGAGCACAGATACGCAGTATTTT. The full variable domain, with the rest looked up from reference TRBV2 and TRBJ2-3, is EPEVTQTPSHQVTQMGQEVILRCVPISNHLYFYWYRQILGQKVEFLVSFYNNEISEKSEIFDDQFSVERPDGSNFTLKIRSTKLEDSAMYFCASSGLAESTDTQYFGPGTRLTVL.

A few counts support this clonotype. The V gene is TRBV5-5, the J gene TRBJ2-7; 7 bases match TRBD2. V lost 0 bases to trimming and J lost 6 bases; unmatched junction nucleotides: 6. CDR1 is SGHKS and CDR2 is YYEKEE in the germline V gene (reference sequence). This CDR3 has 14 residues. CDR3 DNA: TGTGCCAGCAGCTTGGGGACTAGTCCCGGCGAGCAGTACTTC. Protein sequence: CASSLGTSPGEQYF.

This chain connects TRBV7-9 to TRBJ1-2, with TRBD1 identical over 7 bases. From germline, CDR1 is SEHNR and CDR2 FQNEAQ (reference sequence). This CDR3 has 14 amino acids. J gave up 4 bases and V 1 base, and 3 bases lay outside the gene matches. The CDR3 DNA reads as TGTGCCAGCAGCTTAGGGGACAGCTTCTATGGCTACACCTTC. It translates to CASSLGDSFYGYTF.

CDR3 coding DNA: TGCGCCAGCAGCTTGGAACAAACCACCGGGGAGCTGTTTTTT. As protein: CASSLEQTTGELFF. The V and J genes are TRBV5-1 and TRBJ2-2; no definite D call. The V and J ends lost 0 bases and 4 bases respectively, with 7 bases between them. Looked up from germline, CDR1 is SGHRS and CDR2 is YFSETQ. This CDR3 has 14 amino acids.

This clonotype was observed at least ten times. This chain joins TRBV15 and TRBJ2-7; D remains unclear. The CDR3 length is 16 residues. V was pared by 1 base and J by 5 bases, with 18 bases between. Germline CDR1 reads LNHNV; CDR2 reads YYDKDF (reference sequence). CDR3 residues: CATSRGAEGIVDEQYF. Written as DNA, the CDR3 is TGTGCCACCAGCAGAGGAGCCGAAGGGATAGTCGACGAGCAGTACTTC.

This clonotype was seen more than once but under ten times. The chain couples TRBV29-1 to TRBJ2-4; D is ambiguous. This CDR3 contains 12 residues. Trimming left V 7 bases short and J 4 bases short, with 11 bases between. Germline V gene data show CDR1 as SQVTM and CDR2 as ANQGSEA. CDR3 residues: CSGENDKNIQYF. The CDR3 DNA reads TGCAGCGGGGAAAATGATAAAAACATTCAGTACTTC.

The V call is TRBV7-9, the J call TRBJ1-3; D is undetermined. CDR3 length equals 15 residues. Trimming took off 0 bases at V and 0 bases at J, with 6 bases between the two ends. Germline loops: CDR1 SEHNR, CDR2 FQNEAQ (reference sequence). CDR3 sequence (DNA): TGTGCCAGCAGCTTAGCAGAAGCCTCTGGAAACACCATATATTTT. This codes for CASSLAEASGNTIYF.

The rearrangement uses TRBV20-1 and TRBJ2-3; no reliable D call. The V gene lost 7 bases and the J gene lost 2 bases, with 10 bases spanning the gap. The CDR3 is made up of 12 amino acids. Germline V gene sequence: CDR1 DFQATT, CDR2 SNEGSKA (reference sequence). The chain's CDR3 is CSVILHTDTQYF. The CDR3 nucleotides are TGCAGTGTCATACTCCACACAGATACGCAGTATTTT.

This chain joins TRBV24-1 and TRBJ2-1; 9 bases are shared with TRBD2. With 3 bases clipped from V and 6 bases from J, the junction kept 11 bases outside the gene matches. The germline V gene has CDR1 KGHDR and CDR2 SFDVKD. This CDR3 region has 17 residues. The CDR3 spells CATSDTVLAGPSNEQFF. CDR3 nucleotides: TGTGCCACCAGTGATACGGTACTAGCGGGTCCCAGCAATGAGCAGTTCTTC.

In this sample, this clonotype turned up a few times. The CDR3 coding sequence is TGTGCCAGCAGCTTAGATGGCGGGAGGGTATACGAGCAGTACTTC. It yields the protein CASSLDGGRVYEQYF. J is TRBJ2-7 and V is TRBV11-2, with 9 bases that match TRBD2. Germline V lookup: CDR1 SGHAT, CDR2 FQNNGV. The CDR3 length is 15 residues. The J segment lost 4 bases and the V segment lost 0 bases, leaving 4 bases of the junction unmatched. The whole variable domain, remainder taken from reference TRBV11-2 and TRBJ2-7, is EAGVAQSPRYKIIEKRQSVAFWCNPISGHATLYWYQQILGQGPKLLIQFQNNGVVDDSQLPKDRFSAERLKGVDSTLKIQPAKLEDSAVYLCASSLDGGRVYEQYFGPGTRLTVT.

This clonotype showed up just a few times. The CDR3 sequence is CASSLYLARDTQYF. CDR3 nucleotide sequence: TGTGCCAGCAGCTTATATCTAGCGAGAGATACGCAGTATTTT. The rearrangement uses TRBV11-2 and TRBJ2-3; D possibly corresponds to TRBD2 (6 bases). Trimming removed 2 bases at V and 5 bases at J, with 11 bases between. Per the germline V gene, CDR1 is SGHAT and CDR2 is FQNNGV. The CDR3 is 14 residues long.

This clonotype has a handful of counts. The rearrangement uses TRBV29-1 and TRBJ2-7; D gene ambiguous. The germline V gene encodes CDR1 SQVTM and CDR2 ANQGSEA. This CDR3 has 10 amino acids. Trimming cost V 4 bases and J 2 bases, with 3 bases left between them. The CDR3 loop is CSVGTYEQYF. The CDR3 DNA is TGCAGCGTTGGAACCTACGAGCAGTACTTC.

The V gene is TRBV2, the J gene TRBJ2-7, with no clear D. V was clipped by 1 base and J by 2 bases, with 12 bases between them. From germline, CDR1 is SNHLY and CDR2 FYNNEI. This CDR3 region has 15 residues. The CDR3 nucleotides read TGTGCCAGCAGTGAAGGCCAGCTATTACCCTACGAGCAGTACTTC. It codes for CASSEGQLLPYEQYF.

This chain's CDR3 is CSAGFGSGELFF. CDR3 bases: TGCAGCGCTGGATTTGGATCCGGGGAGCTGTTTTTT. The chain carries TRBV29-1 and TRBJ2-2; unclear D gene. This CDR3 contains 12 residues. Germline V gives CDR1 SQVTM, CDR2 ANQGSEA. V lost 7 bases and J lost 6, with 12 bases in between.

The V gene is TRBV10-3, the J gene TRBJ2-7; D unresolved. The CDR3 extends over 14 amino acids. The germline V gene encodes CDR1 ENHRY and CDR2 SYGVKD. V was clipped by 3 bases and J by 2 bases, with 11 bases between them. The CDR3 coding sequence is TGTGCCATCAGTGACCTAGGCCGAGCCTACGAGCAGTACTTC. Residues: CAISDLGRAYEQYF.

This clonotype was found a few times. The V call is TRBV6-6, the J call TRBJ2-6; D remains unclear. CDR1 MNHNY and CDR2 SVGAGI come from the germline V gene (reference sequence). The CDR3 extends over 15 amino acids. Trimming removed 7 bases at V and 1 base at J, with 11 bases between. In DNA form, the CDR3 reads TGTGCCAGCACCTTAAGGACGTCTGGGGCCAACGTCCTGACTTTC. Encoded protein: CASTLRTSGANVLTF.

In its sample, this clonotype was seen a few times. At one end the junction does not follow the germline gene, possibly because of a read error. The chain uses TRBV6-2 or TRBV6-3 and TRBJ1-6; 8 nucleotides agree with TRBD1. CDR3 length: 12 amino acids. Germline CDR1 is MNHEY and CDR2 is SVGEGT. The CDR3 loop is CASSPDRGWRKF. DNA for the CDR3: TGTGCCAGCAGTCCAGACAGGGGCTGGAGAAAATTT.

This clonotype was detected many times. V and J are TRBV3-1 and TRBJ1-1; D unclear. CDR3 length: 13 residues. V lost 1 base to trimming and J lost 11 bases, with 14 bases between them. Germline assignment: CDR1 LGHDT and CDR2 YNNKEL (reference sequence). In DNA form, the CDR3 reads TGTGCCAGCAGCCAAGTAACGCAGCCCGGGGCTTTCTTT. Amino acid sequence: CASSQVTQPGAFF.

This clonotype has only a few counts. The V call is TRBV11-3, the J call TRBJ2-1; D call uncertain. This CDR3 comprises 16 residues. In germline, CDR1 is SGHNT, CDR2 YENEEA. V was trimmed by 5 bases and J by 1 base, leaving 15 bases between them. The CDR3: CASSPTDGDSYNEQFF. CDR3 coding DNA: TGTGCCAGCAGCCCCACTGACGGTGATTCCTACAATGAGCAGTTCTTC.

The genes are TRBV7-9 and TRBJ2-7; D call uncertain. Germline lookup yields CDR1 SEHNR and CDR2 FQNEAQ (reference sequence). The CDR3 covers 15 residues. The ends were cut back, 5 bases at V and 2 bases at J, with 16 bases in the middle. CDR3 sequence: CASSGRRQETYEQYF. CDR3 nucleotide sequence: TGTGCCAGCAGCGGCCGGAGACAAGAAACCTACGAGCAGTACTTC.

The chain uses TRBV24-1 and TRBJ1-2; 10 bases agree with TRBD1. Unmatched junction bases numbered 8, after V lost 3 bases and J lost 2 bases. The germline V gene encodes CDR1 KGHDR and CDR2 SFDVKD. This CDR3 is 17 amino acids long. The CDR3 bases are TGTGCCACCAGTGATCCCACCGGGACAGGGGACAACTATGGCTACACCTTC. Its translation is CATSDPTGTGDNYGYTF.

The sample holds many counts of this clonotype. V is TRBV29-1 and J is TRBJ2-2; D possibly corresponds to TRBD1 (7 bases). Germline values: CDR1 SQVTM, CDR2 ANQGSEA. The CDR3 runs 13 residues. Trimming cost V 4 bases and J 7 bases, with 13 bases left between them. The CDR3 reads CSVAEGANGELFF. The CDR3 DNA is TGCAGCGTTGCGGAGGGGGCTAACGGGGAGCTGTTTTTT.

J is TRBJ2-7 and V is TRBV3-1; no reliable D call. The CDR3 is 14 amino acids. The V and J ends lost 5 bases and 3 bases respectively, with 14 bases between them. Germline values: CDR1 LGHDT, CDR2 YNNKEL (reference sequence). This CDR3 is CASSKSGANYEQYF. The CDR3 coding sequence is TGTGCCAGCAGCAAAAGTGGAGCCAACTACGAGCAGTACTTC.